One and the same sample provided the 29 T cell receptor beta chains below, sequenced in a study of human T cells and chemical hapten exposure. One entry per CDR3 protein results from TCRdb running MiXCR on the RACE reads. The sample carries roughly 380,000 distinct CDR3 sequences, 4.8% recorded once. Documented time point: patch test 1, 2 weeks after DPC sensitization. Regarding treatment: therapeutic diphenylcyclopropenone sensitization with weekly scalp DPC. This material consisted of whole blood, taken in connection with sensitization to the hapten diphenylcyclopropenone (DPC). The source of these receptors is a woman in her 50s with alopecia areata. Some clones in this sample may be carry-over from other donors' samples.

This clonotype was seen ten or more times. The chain employs TRBV5-1 and TRBJ1-1; perhaps TRBD1 as D (5 bases). V lost 3 bases and J lost 6, with 15 bases in between. The CDR3 sequence is 14 residues long. Germline CDR1 is SGHRS and CDR2 is YFSETQ. The CDR3 sequence: CASSSPNTGAEAFF. As DNA, the CDR3 is TGCGCCAGCAGCTCGCCAAATACAGGAGCTGAAGCTTTCTTT.

The V and J genes are TRBV28 and TRBJ2-1; 9 bases match TRBD2. The CDR3 consists of 14 residues. Germline CDR1 reads MDHEN; CDR2 reads SYDVKM. J was trimmed by 4 bases and V by 7 bases; bases with no gene match: 5. This chain's CDR3 is CASTRTSVYNEQFF. The CDR3 DNA sequence: TGTGCCAGCACCCGGACTAGCGTATACAATGAGCAGTTCTTC.

This clonotype was picked up many times. The rearrangement links TRBV19 to TRBJ2-2; weak D call: TRBD2 (5 bases). The CDR3 extends over 15 amino acids. The V end was cut by 6 bases, the J end by 4 bases, with 15 bases between. Germline CDR1 and CDR2: LNHDA and SQIVND (reference sequence). CDR3 loop: CASSQADSRTGELFF. The CDR3 bases are TGTGCCAGTAGCCAAGCGGACTCTCGCACCGGGGAGCTGTTTTTT.

This clonotype has at least ten counts. V and J are TRBV7-6 and TRBJ2-7; D perhaps matches TRBD2 (5 bases). Trimming removed 1 base from V and 3 bases from J, with 10 bases in between. The germline CDR1 and CDR2 sequences are SGHVS and FNYEAQ. The CDR3 covers 14 residues. The CDR3 DNA is TGTGCCAGCAGCTTAGATTGGAGCGGCTACGAGCAGTACTTC. It encodes CASSLDWSGYEQYF. The full variable domain, with the rest looked up from reference TRBV7-6 and TRBJ2-7, is GAGVSQSPRYKVTKRGQDVALRCDPISGHVSLYWYRQALGQGPEFLTYFNYEAQQDKSGLPNDRFSAERPEGSISTLTIQRTEQRDSAMYRCASSLDWSGYEQYFGPGTRLTVT.

The chain recombines TRBV20-1 with TRBJ1-1; D is uncertain. This CDR3 is built from 14 residues. Germline V gene sequence: CDR1 DFQATT, CDR2 SNEGSKA (reference sequence). Trimming took off 0 bases at V and 1 base at J, with 9 bases between the two ends. CDR3 amino acids: CSARDGSGNTEAFF. CDR3 bases: TGCAGTGCTAGAGATGGCAGCGGGAACACTGAAGCTTTCTTT.

This clonotype was detected many times. V gene TRBV6-5 combines with J gene TRBJ2-2, with TRBD2 as a possible D gene (6 bases). V lost 7 bases and J 5 bases, leaving 11 bases between the germline ends. The CDR3 length is 13 residues. The germline V gene has CDR1 MNHEY and CDR2 SVGAGI. CDR3 region: CASNTGTTGELFF. The CDR3 DNA reads TGTGCCAGCAATACCGGGACTACCGGGGAGCTGTTTTTT.

In this sample, this clonotype turned up many times. V gene TRBV4-1 combines with J gene TRBJ1-3; TRBD1 matches 9 bases. Germline loops: CDR1 MGHRA, CDR2 YSYEKL. The CDR3 totals 17 residues. The V segment lost 3 bases and the J segment 0 bases; nucleotides outside the gene matches: 6. The CDR3 spells CASSHPQGASSGNTIYF. DNA for the CDR3: TGCGCCAGCAGCCATCCACAGGGGGCGAGCTCTGGAAACACCATATATTTT.

This clonotype was counted many times. CDR3 sequence (DNA): TGTGCCAGCAGCTTACAACGGGCTTTTGGCACAGATACGCAGTATTTT. Protein sequence: CASSLQRAFGTDTQYF. V gene TRBV7-2 combines with J gene TRBJ2-3; D gene unclear. This CDR3 is 16 amino acids long. The germline CDR1 and CDR2 sequences are SGHTA and FQGNSA. V gave up 2 bases and J gave up 1 base, with 13 bases separating them.

Comments on this clonotype: A much larger clone differs by one base, so this may be a read error. The CDR3 nucleotides are TGTGCCAGCAATGAAGCACGGCACGAGCAGTACTTC. Amino acids: CASNEARHEQYF. The chain couples TRBV6-1 to TRBJ2-7; no definite D call. CDR3 length equals 12 residues. The germline CDR1 and CDR2 sequences are MNHNS and SASEGT.

This clonotype has more than one count but fewer than ten. The rearrangement uses TRBV12-3 or TRBV12-4 and TRBJ2-3, with TRBD1 matching over 8 bases. The CDR3 loop spans 15 amino acids. Trimming at V came to 1 base and at J to 3 bases, leaving 3 bases not matched to a gene. Written as DNA, the CDR3 is TGTGCCAGCAGTTTAGGACAGGGGAAAACAGATACGCAGTATTTT. It encodes CASSLGQGKTDTQYF.

This clonotype was detected many times. The rearrangement links TRBV7-2 to TRBJ2-5, with D tentatively TRBD1 or TRBD2 (5 bases each). This CDR3 region has 15 residues. V was cut by 4 bases and J by 4 bases, with 16 bases left in between. Germline V gene sequence: CDR1 SGHTA, CDR2 FQGNSA. This CDR3 is CASSWGSGGAETQYF. CDR3 bases: TGTGCCAGCAGCTGGGGGTCGGGCGGCGCAGAGACCCAGTACTTC.

CDR3 DNA sequence: TGTGCCAGCAGCATGACTGGGACTAGCGCCTACAATGAGCAGTTCTTC. The encoded protein is CASSMTGTSAYNEQFF. The V and J genes are TRBV5-4 and TRBJ2-1, with 10 positions matching TRBD2. V gave up 4 bases and J gave up 2 bases; unmatched junction bases: 6. The CDR3 length is 16 residues. From germline, CDR1 is SGHNT and CDR2 YYREEE (reference sequence).

This chain's CDR3 is CSARGQGAYEQYF. Here the CDR3 DNA reads TGCAGTGCAAGGGGACAGGGGGCTTACGAGCAGTACTTC. The rearrangement uses TRBV20-1 and TRBJ2-7; 12 nucleotides match TRBD1. Germline loops: CDR1 DFQATT, CDR2 SNEGSKA (reference sequence). CDR3 length equals 13 residues. After removal of 6 bases from V and 4 bases from J, the junction contained 4 bases not matched to a gene.

This clonotype was seen repeatedly, ten times or more. The V call is TRBV6-2 or TRBV6-3, the J call TRBJ1-2, with D possibly being TRBD1 (6 bases). The CDR3 extends over 17 amino acids. The germline gives CDR1 MNHEY, CDR2 SVGEGT. The V end lost 0 bases, the J end lost 5 bases, and 19 bases lay between the germline ends. In DNA form, the CDR3 reads TGTGCCAGCAGTTACTCGAAGTACAGGGAGATGGAGTATGGCTACACCTTC. It yields the protein CASSYSKYREMEYGYTF.

This clonotype was seen more than once but under ten times. The chain combines TRBV25-1 with TRBJ2-5, with D possibly TRBD1 on 5 matching bases. CDR1 and CDR2 from the germline V gene are MGHDK and SYGVNS. The length of the CDR3 is 14 residues. The V end was cut by 8 bases, the J end by 3 bases, with 16 bases between. The CDR3 DNA reads as TGTGCCAGCGTGTGGGGCGGCAGGGAAGAGACCCAGTACTTC. Protein: CASVWGGREETQYF. The full variable domain, completed using reference TRBV25-1 and TRBJ2-5, is EADIYQTPRYLVIGTGKKITLECSQTMGHDKMYWYQQDPGMELHLIHYSYGVNSTEKGDLSSESTVSRIRTEHFPLTLESARPSHTSQYLCASVWGGREETQYFGPGTRLLVL.

The sample holds a few counts of this clonotype. One junction end disagrees with the germline gene, perhaps due to a read error. The chain uses TRBV2 and TRBJ1-2; D call uncertain. CDR3 length: 12 amino acids. Germline V gene sequence: CDR1 SNHLY, CDR2 FYNNEI. CDR3 nucleotide sequence: TGTGCCAGCAGTGTCGTTAACTCTGGCTACACCTTC. This gives the protein CASSVVNSGYTF.

This clonotype was observed many times. This chain joins TRBV5-4 and TRBJ1-2; perhaps TRBD1 as D (5 bases). The CDR3 runs to 15 residues. Germline CDR1 SGHNT, CDR2 YYREEE (reference sequence). The germline V and J ends were trimmed by 4 bases and 5 bases, with 18 bases remaining between them. CDR3 nucleotides: TGTGCCAGCAGCCTTCAGACCGGGACTGTTTATGGCTACACCTTC. As protein: CASSLQTGTVYGYTF.

This clonotype was observed at least ten times. This chain uses TRBV5-4 with TRBJ1-2, with a possible D match to TRBD1 (5 bases). The CDR3 covers 15 residues. Germline V gene sequence: CDR1 SGHNT, CDR2 YYREEE (reference sequence). V was trimmed by 1 base and J by 7 bases, leaving 17 bases between them. The DNA of the CDR3 is TGTGCCAGCAGCTTGAGTTGGCAGGGAGGCGGTGGCTACACCTTC. Amino acid sequence: CASSLSWQGGGGYTF.

Comments on this clonotype: A much larger clone differs from this one at a single base, so this may be a read error. The chain combines TRBV10-3 with TRBJ2-7; D unclear. CDR3 length: 14 residues. V was trimmed by 2 bases and J by 7 bases, leaving 15 bases between them. From germline, CDR1 is ENHRY and CDR2 SYGVKD. CDR3: CAISERRHDGEQYF. CDR3 nucleotides: TGTGCCATCAGTGAGCGGAGACATGATGGGGAGCAGTACTTC.

This clonotype was seen ten or more times. V and J are TRBV4-2 and TRBJ2-1; 9 bases fit TRBD2. V shed 1 base and J 8 bases; nucleotides not matched to a gene: 6. The germline V gene has CDR1 LGHNA and CDR2 YNFKEQ. CDR3 length equals 15 residues. The CDR3 sequence: CASSQVRRTSDEQFF. The CDR3 nucleotides read TGTGCCAGCAGCCAAGTCAGGAGGACTAGCGATGAGCAGTTCTTC.

This chain connects TRBV27 to TRBJ2-2, with D perhaps TRBD2 (7 bases). The germline gives CDR1 MNHEY, CDR2 SMNVEV (reference sequence). V was pared by 2 bases and J by 6 bases, with 10 bases between. The CDR3 contains 14 residues. Here the CDR3 DNA reads TGTGCCAGCAGTTTAGGAGGGGGGGCCGGGGAGCTGTTTTTT. Translating gives CASSLGGGAGELFF.

This clonotype appeared a few times. The chain employs TRBV18 and TRBJ2-2, with TRBD1 matching 8 bases. The CDR3 is made up of 16 amino acids. V gave up 6 bases and J gave up 2 bases; unmatched junction bases: 8. CDR1 and CDR2 (germline): KGHSH, LQKENI. Here the CDR3 reads CASSSQGAKNTGELFF. The DNA of the CDR3 is TGTGCCAGCTCCTCTCAGGGGGCGAAAAACACCGGGGAGCTGTTTTTT.

This clonotype was recorded many times. J is TRBJ2-3 and V is TRBV7-8, with 9 bases that match TRBD2. V was clipped by 7 bases and J by 0 bases; unmatched bases: 8. The CDR3 is 16 residues long. CDR1 and CDR2 from the germline V gene are SGHVS and FQNEAQ. CDR3 sequence (DNA): TGTGCCAGCACCCCCCCCCTAGCGGGGAGCACAGATACGCAGTATTTT. Its protein product is CASTPPLAGSTDTQYF.

This clonotype was seen at least ten times. The chain joins TRBV29-1 to TRBJ2-5, with unresolved D. Trimming stripped 5 bases from V and 3 bases from J, with 13 bases between. From germline, CDR1 is SQVTM and CDR2 ANQGSEA. This CDR3 is built from 13 residues. CDR3 nucleotides: TGCAGCGTTTCCAACAACCTAAAAGAGACCCAGTACTTC. Translation: CSVSNNLKETQYF.

The V call is TRBV12-3 or TRBV12-4, the J call TRBJ2-1; D remains ambiguous. This CDR3 region has 12 residues. V was trimmed by 6 bases and J by 11 bases, leaving 14 bases between them. CDR3 protein: CASRTPHPKQFF. CDR3 bases: TGTGCCAGCAGAACCCCGCACCCCAAGCAGTTCTTC.

The rearrangement links TRBV15 to TRBJ2-7, with 8 positions matching TRBD1. CDR3 length: 16 amino acids. Germline V CDR1 and CDR2: LNHNV, YYDKDF (reference sequence). The V segment lost 0 bases and the J segment 4 bases; nucleotides outside the gene matches: 8. The DNA for the CDR3 is TGTGCCACCAGCAGAGATTGGGGACAGGAGAGGTACGAGCAGTACTTC. Translated, it gives CATSRDWGQERYEQYF.

As regards this clonotype: One end of the junction is discordant with germline, which a read error may explain. The chain combines TRBV28 with TRBJ1-1, with D maybe TRBD1 (5 bases). This CDR3 is 13 amino acids long. CDR1 and CDR2 from the germline V gene are MDHEN and SYDVKM. Written as DNA, the CDR3 is TGTGCCAGCAGTCCGCTGGGGGACGATGAAGCTCTCTTT. Amino acids: CASSPLGDDEALF. Full variable domain (remainder filled in from reference TRBV28 and TRBJ1-1): DVKVTQSSRYLVKRTGEKVFLECVQDMDHENMFWYRQDPGLGLRLIYFSYDVKMKEKGDIPEGYSVSREKKERFSLILESASTNQTSMYLCASSPLGDDEALFGQGTRLTVV.

This clonotype was counted at least ten times. The chain is built from TRBV28 and TRBJ1-5, with D tentatively TRBD1 (6 bases). This CDR3 spans 13 amino acids. From germline, CDR1 is MDHEN and CDR2 SYDVKM. V was trimmed by 5 bases and J by 9 bases, leaving 14 bases between them. CDR3 bases: TGTGCCAGCAGTCTTAACAGGGAAAGGCCCCAGCATTTT. This encodes CASSLNRERPQHF.

Only a few counts were recorded for this clonotype. The J gene is TRBJ1-1, the V gene TRBV2; a possible D gene is TRBD1 (5 bases). The germline CDR1 and CDR2 sequences are SNHLY and FYNNEI. Trimming took 8 bases from V and 0 from J, leaving 16 bases between them. The CDR3 has 15 residues. The CDR3 nucleotides are TGTGCCAGCGCGGAAGGGGTCTACATGAACACTGAAGCTTTCTTT. This translates into CASAEGVYMNTEAFF.